This T cell receptor (beta chain) was retrieved from a study of cytomegalovirus exposure and HLA in healthy donors. The PCR had 60 Vbeta and 13 Jbeta primers. The protocol was immunoSEQ multiplex PCR, while the TCRdb copy is restricted to in-frame clones and leaves out a portion. The sample includes about 98,000 clones, about 80% of them seen just once. With respect to this clone: Its antigen is as yet unknown. Its ends do not fully match the called genes, so a read error is possible.

The study's findings and limits: Among donors in an Asian-associated ancestry cluster, a later analysis reportedly found fewer N-insertions than the roughly 610-donor mean.

The CDR3 covers 12 residues. Germline CDR1 SGHAT, CDR2 FQNNGV. This clonotype was sampled from a man between 18 and 35 years old in good health and CMV-seropositive. Sequenced: PBMCs. V usage is TRBV11-2 and J usage is TRBJ2-7; a weak D match, TRBD1 (6 bases). DNA of the CDR3: TGTGCCAGCAGCTTAGATCGGACCAGGGGCGACTTC. It yields the protein CASSLDRTRGDF. The full variable domain, completed using reference TRBV11-2 and TRBJ2-7, is EAGVAQSPRYKIIEKRQSVAFWCNPISGHATLYWYQQILGQGPKLLIQFQNNGVVDDSQLPKDRFSAERLKGVDSTLKIQPAKLEDSAVYLCASSLDRTRGDFGPGTRLTVT.